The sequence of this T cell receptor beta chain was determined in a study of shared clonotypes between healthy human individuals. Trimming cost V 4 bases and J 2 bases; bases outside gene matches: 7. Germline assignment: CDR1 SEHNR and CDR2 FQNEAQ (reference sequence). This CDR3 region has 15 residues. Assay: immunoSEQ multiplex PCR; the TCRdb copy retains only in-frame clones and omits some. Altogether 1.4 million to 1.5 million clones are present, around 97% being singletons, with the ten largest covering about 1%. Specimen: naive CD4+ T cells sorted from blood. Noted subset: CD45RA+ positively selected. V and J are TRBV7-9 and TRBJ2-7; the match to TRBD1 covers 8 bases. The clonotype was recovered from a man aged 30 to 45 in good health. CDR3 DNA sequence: TGTGCCAGCAGCTCCAAGGACAGGGTGGCCTACGAGCAGTACTTC. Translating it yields CASSSKDRVAYEQYF. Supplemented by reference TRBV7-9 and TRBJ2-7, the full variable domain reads DTGVSQNPRHKITKRGQNVTFRCDPISEHNRLYWYRQTLGQGPEFLTYFQNEAQLEKSRLLSDRFSAERPKGSFSTLEIQRTEQGDSAMYLCASSSKDRVAYEQYFGPGTRLTVT.